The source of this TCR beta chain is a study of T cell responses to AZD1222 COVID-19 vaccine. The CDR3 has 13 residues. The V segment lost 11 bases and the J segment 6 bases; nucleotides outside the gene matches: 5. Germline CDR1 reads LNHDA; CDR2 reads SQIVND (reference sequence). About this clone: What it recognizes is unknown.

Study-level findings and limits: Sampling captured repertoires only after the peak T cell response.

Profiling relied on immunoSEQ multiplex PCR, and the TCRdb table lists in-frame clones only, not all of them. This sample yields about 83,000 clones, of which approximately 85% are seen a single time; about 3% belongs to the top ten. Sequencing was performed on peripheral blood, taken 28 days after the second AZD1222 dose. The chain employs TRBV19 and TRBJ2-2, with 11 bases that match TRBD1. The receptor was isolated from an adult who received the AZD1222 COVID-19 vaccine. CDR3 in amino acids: CACGQGASGELFF. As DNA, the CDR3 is TGTGCCTGTGGACAGGGGGCATCCGGGGAGCTGTTTTTT.